This T cell receptor (beta chain) was captured in a study of metastatic and nonmetastatic thyroid tumors (dated by TCRdb to about 2020). Concerning the study at large: Repertoires from peripheral blood and from tumor or nodule tissue samples of malignant and benign thyroid patients were compared.

The library was generated by PCR. These reads were obtained on an Illumina HiSeq 4000. The TCR beta-chain CDR3 region of each patient was profiled by high-throughput sequencing. Under the source paper's analysis protocol: CDR3 differences across clinicopathological groups were used to build a classifier for discriminating distant-metastatic papillary thyroid cancer patients. The Shannon index was used to measure repertoire diversity, and the Morisita-Horn index was used to measure how similar tumor and blood repertoires were. The raw public data were reprocessed by TCRdb itself: fastp quality trimming at Q25, MiXCR clonotype calling, in-frame beta chains only. Here the V and J calls rest on TCRdb's processing, not on the authors' analysis. The sample table lists some 18,000 clones, 37% of them with a count of one. The top ten hold about 26% of the sample. CDR1 and CDR2 (SEHNR, FQNEAQ) derive from the germline V gene (reference sequence). CDR3 length: 13 amino acids, cysteine to phenylalanine. The entry retains the CDR3 DNA only, 39 bases that are in frame from base 1. V is pared back by 1 base and J by 0 bases, with 3 bases lying between the germline termini.

None of the patients had been given any treatment before thyroid surgery. Using T-cell receptor beta sequencing, the study looked back at clinical samples from patients collected from about 2011 to 2019. Points the paper makes about the study in general: TCR beta diversity was reported as significantly higher in malignant tumors than in benign nodules, in both blood and tumor samples.

Concerning this clone: This clone's antigen is unknown. The sample holds no much larger clone one base away, and base qualities are not on file.

Sequenced material: tumor tissue. The origin of this receptor is a female donor with papillary thyroid cancer or a benign thyroid nodule (not recorded which). Some clones in this sample may be carry-over from other donors' samples. The rearrangement combines TRBV7-9 with TRBJ1-1, with the D gene uncertain. At the DNA level, the sequence is TGTGCCAGCAGCTTAGGTATGAACACTGAAGCTTTCTTT. This yields the protein CASSLGMNTEAFF.